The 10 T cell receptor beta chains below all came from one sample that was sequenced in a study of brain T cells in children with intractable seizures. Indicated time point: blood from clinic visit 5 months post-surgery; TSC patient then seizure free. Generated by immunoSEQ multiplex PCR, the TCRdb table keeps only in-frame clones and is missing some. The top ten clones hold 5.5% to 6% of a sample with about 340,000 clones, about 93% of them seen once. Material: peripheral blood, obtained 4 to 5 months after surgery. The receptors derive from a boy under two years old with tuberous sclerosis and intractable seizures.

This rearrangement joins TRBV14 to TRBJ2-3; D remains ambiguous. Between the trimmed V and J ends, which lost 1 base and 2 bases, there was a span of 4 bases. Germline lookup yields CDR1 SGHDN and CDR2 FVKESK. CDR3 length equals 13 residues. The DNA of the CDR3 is TGTGCCAGCAGCCAAGTGATCACAGATACGCAGTATTTT. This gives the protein CASSQVITDTQYF.

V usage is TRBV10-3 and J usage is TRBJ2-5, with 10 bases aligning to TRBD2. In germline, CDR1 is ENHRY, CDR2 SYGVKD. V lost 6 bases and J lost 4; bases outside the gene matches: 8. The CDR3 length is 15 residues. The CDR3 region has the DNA TGTGCCATCAGGGAAGCGGGAGGGAGAGGAGAGACCCAGTACTTC. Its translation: CAIREAGGRGETQYF.

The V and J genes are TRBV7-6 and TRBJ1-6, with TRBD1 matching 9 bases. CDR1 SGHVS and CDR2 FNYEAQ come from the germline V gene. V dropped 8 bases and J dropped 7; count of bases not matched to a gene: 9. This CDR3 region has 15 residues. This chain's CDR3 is CASGATGGENSPLHF. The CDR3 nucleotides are TGTGCCAGCGGCGCAACAGGGGGCGAGAATTCACCCCTCCACTTT. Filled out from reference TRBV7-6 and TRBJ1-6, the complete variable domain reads GAGVSQSPRYKVTKRGQDVALRCDPISGHVSLYWYRQALGQGPEFLTYFNYEAQQDKSGLPNDRFSAERPEGSISTLTIQRTEQRDSAMYRCASGATGGENSPLHFGNGTRLTVT.

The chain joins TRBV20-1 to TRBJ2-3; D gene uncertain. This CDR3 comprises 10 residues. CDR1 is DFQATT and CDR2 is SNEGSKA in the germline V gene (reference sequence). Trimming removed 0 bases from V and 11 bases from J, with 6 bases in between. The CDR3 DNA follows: TGCAGTGCTAGAGATGGTAGGCAGTATTTT. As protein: CSARDGRQYF.

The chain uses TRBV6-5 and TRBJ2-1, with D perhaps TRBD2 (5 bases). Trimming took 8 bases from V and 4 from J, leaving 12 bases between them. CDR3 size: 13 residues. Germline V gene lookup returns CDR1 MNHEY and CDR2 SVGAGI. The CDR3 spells CASGSGPYNEQFF. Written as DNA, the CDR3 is TGTGCCAGCGGGAGTGGCCCTTACAATGAGCAGTTCTTC.

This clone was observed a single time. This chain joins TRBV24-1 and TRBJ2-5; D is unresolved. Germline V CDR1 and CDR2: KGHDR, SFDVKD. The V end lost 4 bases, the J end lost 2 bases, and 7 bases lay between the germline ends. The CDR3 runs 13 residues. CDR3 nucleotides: TGTGCCACCAGTGACGGATCACAAGAGACCCAGTACTTC. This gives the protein CATSDGSQETQYF.

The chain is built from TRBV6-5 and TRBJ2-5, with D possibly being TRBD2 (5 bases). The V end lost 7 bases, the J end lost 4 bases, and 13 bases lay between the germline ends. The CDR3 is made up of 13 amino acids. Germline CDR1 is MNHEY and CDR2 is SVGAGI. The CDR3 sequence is CASTSVGIETQYF. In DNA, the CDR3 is TGTGCCAGCACCTCAGTCGGGATAGAGACCCAGTACTTC.

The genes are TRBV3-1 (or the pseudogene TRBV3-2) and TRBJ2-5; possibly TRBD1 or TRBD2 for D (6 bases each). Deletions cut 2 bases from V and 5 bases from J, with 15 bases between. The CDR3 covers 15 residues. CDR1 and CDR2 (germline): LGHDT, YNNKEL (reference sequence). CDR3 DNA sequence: TGTGCCAGCAGCCAACAGACGGGGGCCTACGAGACCCAGTACTTC. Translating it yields CASSQQTGAYETQYF.

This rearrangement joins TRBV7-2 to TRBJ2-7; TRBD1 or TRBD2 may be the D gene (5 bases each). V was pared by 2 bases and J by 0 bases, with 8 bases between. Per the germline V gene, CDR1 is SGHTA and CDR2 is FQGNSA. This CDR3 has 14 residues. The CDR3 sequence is CASSLRGVSYEQYF. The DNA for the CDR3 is TGTGCCAGCAGCTTACGAGGGGTCTCCTACGAGCAGTACTTC.

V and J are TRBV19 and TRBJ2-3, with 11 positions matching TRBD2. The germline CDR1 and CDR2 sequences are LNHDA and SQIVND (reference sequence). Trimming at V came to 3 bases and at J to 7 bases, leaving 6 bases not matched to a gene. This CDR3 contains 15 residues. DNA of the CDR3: TGTGCCAGTAGTATCTGGGCTAGCGGGGGGAATACGCAGTATTTT. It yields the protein CASSIWASGGNTQYF.